Listed below are T cell receptor beta chains from one sample, sequenced in a study of blood T cells in healthy people across ages. TCRdb ran MiXCR on the 5' RACE reads and lists one entry per CDR3 protein. The repertoire holds about 940,000 distinct CDR3 sequences, with under 50% as singletons. What was sequenced was blood. Receptors were obtained from a man aged 25-45 years in good health. Each CDR3 is given with its conserved first and last residue. Fields, in order: V gene, J gene, D gene, clone size, CDR3 DNA, CDR3 protein. A D gene is named only where the DNA matches it firmly. Only part of the rows carry a size: once, few, many, or a class if the clone is expanded.

v_gene: TRBV6-1; j_gene: TRBJ2-2; d_gene: NA; abundance: NA; CDR3nt: TGTGCCAGCAGTGCCAGGGGGCGGGAGACCGGGGAGCTGTTTTTT; CDR3aa: CASSARGRETGELFF
v_gene: TRBV3-1; j_gene: TRBJ1-1; d_gene: TRBD1; abundance: few; CDR3nt: TGTGCCAGCAGCCCGACAGGGGGCCCGTGGGCTGAAGCTTTCTTT; CDR3aa: CASSPTGGPWAEAFF
v_gene: TRBV3-1; j_gene: TRBJ2-7; d_gene: NA; abundance: NA; CDR3nt: TGTGCCAGCAGCCCCCAAAGACTATTGTACGAGCAGTACTTC; CDR3aa: CASSPQRLLYEQYF
v_gene: TRBV28; j_gene: TRBJ2-7; d_gene: TRBD1; abundance: NA; CDR3nt: TGTGCCAGCAGTTTAGGGACAGACCTAGTCTACGAGCAGTACTTC; CDR3aa: CASSLGTDLVYEQYF
v_gene: TRBV6-1; j_gene: TRBJ2-7; d_gene: NA; abundance: NA; CDR3nt: TGTGCCAGCAGTGAAGGGAGGACAGTCCCCTACGAGCAGTACTTC; CDR3aa: CASSEGRTVPYEQYF
v_gene: TRBV14; j_gene: TRBJ1-2; d_gene: NA; abundance: few; CDR3nt: TGTGCCAGCAGCCCTTCGGGGGTTGACTATGGCTACACCTTC; CDR3aa: CASSPSGVDYGYTF
v_gene: TRBV5-1; j_gene: TRBJ2-1; d_gene: TRBD1; abundance: NA; CDR3nt: TGCGCCAGCAGCCTCGGGACAGCCCAATCGGAGCAGTTCTTC; CDR3aa: CASSLGTAQSEQFF
v_gene: TRBV5-1; j_gene: TRBJ1-1; d_gene: NA; abundance: few; CDR3nt: TGCGCCAGCAGCTTGTTTGGAAGTGGGAACACTGAAGCTTTCTTT; CDR3aa: CASSLFGSGNTEAFF
v_gene: TRBV12-3/TRBV12-4; j_gene: TRBJ2-5; d_gene: NA; abundance: few; CDR3nt: TGTGCCAGCAGTTTACGTGGGAAGAGGGAGACCCAGTACTTC; CDR3aa: CASSLRGKRETQYF
v_gene: TRBV4-3; j_gene: TRBJ2-5; d_gene: TRBD2; abundance: NA; CDR3nt: TGCGCCAGCAGCCAAGCTGTTTTCGCGGGGGGCGGTGGGGAGACCCAGTACTTC; CDR3aa: CASSQAVFAGGGGETQYF
v_gene: TRBV4-3; j_gene: TRBJ2-1; d_gene: NA; abundance: NA; CDR3nt: TGCGCCAGCAGCCAAGATATCCTTGGCTCCTACAATGAGCAGTTCTTC; CDR3aa: CASSQDILGSYNEQFF
v_gene: TRBV29-1; j_gene: TRBJ1-2; d_gene: NA; abundance: NA; CDR3nt: TGCAGCGTTATGTGGGGCGACTATGGCTACACCTTC; CDR3aa: CSVMWGDYGYTF
v_gene: TRBV4-2; j_gene: TRBJ2-3; d_gene: NA; abundance: few; CDR3nt: TGTGCCAGCAGCCAAAGAAGGCCTTCGGCCGGAGATACGCAGTATTTT; CDR3aa: CASSQRRPSAGDTQYF
v_gene: TRBV4-2; j_gene: TRBJ2-1; d_gene: TRBD1; abundance: NA; CDR3nt: TGTGCCAGCAGCCAAGGGGACAGCCACAATGAGCAGTTCTTC; CDR3aa: CASSQGDSHNEQFF
v_gene: TRBV7-9; j_gene: TRBJ2-3; d_gene: TRBD1; abundance: NA; CDR3nt: TGTGCCAGCAGCGTAACGACAGGGGGCACAGATACGCAGTATTTT; CDR3aa: CASSVTTGGTDTQYF
v_gene: TRBV9; j_gene: TRBJ2-1; d_gene: NA; abundance: few; CDR3nt: TGTGCCAGCAGCGTGAACCCCGCGTACGGCTCCTACAATGAGCAGTTCTTC; CDR3aa: CASSVNPAYGSYNEQFF
v_gene: TRBV3-1; j_gene: TRBJ2-3; d_gene: NA; abundance: many; CDR3nt: TGTGCCAGCAGCCAAGGTGGGCTCGATACGCAGTATTTT; CDR3aa: CASSQGGLDTQYF
v_gene: TRBV9; j_gene: TRBJ2-1; d_gene: NA; abundance: NA; CDR3nt: TGTGCCAGCAGCGTCGGGGGGACAAATGAGCAGTTCTTC; CDR3aa: CASSVGGTNEQFF
v_gene: TRBV20-1; j_gene: TRBJ2-3; d_gene: NA; abundance: NA; CDR3nt: TGCAGTCCTACAGGGTTGGGCACAGATACGCAGTATTTT; CDR3aa: CSPTGLGTDTQYF
v_gene: TRBV11-3; j_gene: TRBJ1-1; d_gene: TRBD1; abundance: few; CDR3nt: TGTGCCAGCAGCTCTATACAGGGGGCGGACACTGAAGCTTTCTTT; CDR3aa: CASSSIQGADTEAFF
v_gene: TRBV27; j_gene: TRBJ1-5; d_gene: TRBD1; abundance: NA; CDR3nt: TGTGCCAGCAGTTTATCCGGACAGGGTGGCCTCAATCAGCCCCAGCATTTT; CDR3aa: CASSLSGQGGLNQPQHF
v_gene: TRBV11-2; j_gene: TRBJ2-1; d_gene: NA; abundance: NA; CDR3nt: TGTGCCAGCAGCTCACGGGCCTCAAATGAGCAGTTCTTC; CDR3aa: CASSSRASNEQFF
v_gene: TRBV4-3; j_gene: TRBJ2-1; d_gene: NA; abundance: NA; CDR3nt: TGCGCCAGCAGCCAAGTCGCCGGGCCACCCTACGAGCAGTTCTTC; CDR3aa: CASSQVAGPPYEQFF
v_gene: TRBV14; j_gene: TRBJ1-2; d_gene: NA; abundance: once; CDR3nt: TGTGCCCCAAGTACGGGGCCCTATGGCTACACCTTC; CDR3aa: CAPSTGPYGYTF
v_gene: TRBV28; j_gene: TRBJ2-7; d_gene: TRBD1; abundance: many; CDR3nt: TGTGCCAGCAGTTTATACGGGGACAGCTACGAGCAGTACTTC; CDR3aa: CASSLYGDSYEQYF
v_gene: TRBV30; j_gene: TRBJ1-2; d_gene: TRBD1; abundance: NA; CDR3nt: TGTGCCTGGAGTCGACAGGGGGCGGGGTATGGCTACACCTTC; CDR3aa: CAWSRQGAGYGYTF
v_gene: TRBV29-1; j_gene: TRBJ1-1; d_gene: NA; abundance: NA; CDR3nt: TGCAGCGTTGCAGGGGCAGGATTATGGAACACTGAAGCTTTCTTT; CDR3aa: CSVAGAGLWNTEAFF
v_gene: TRBV4-2; j_gene: TRBJ2-3; d_gene: TRBD2; abundance: few; CDR3nt: TGTGCCAGCAGCCGCCGGGGACTAGCGGACACAGATACGCAGTATTTT; CDR3aa: CASSRRGLADTDTQYF
v_gene: TRBV9; j_gene: TRBJ2-5; d_gene: TRBD2; abundance: few; CDR3nt: TGTGCCAGCAGCGTAGCTGGAGCGGGGGGGCTCCAAGAGACCCAGTACTTC; CDR3aa: CASSVAGAGGLQETQYF
v_gene: TRBV2; j_gene: TRBJ2-1; d_gene: NA; abundance: NA; CDR3nt: TGTGCCAGCAGCCCAATCACAGGGAGAGGTGGCAATGAGCAGTTCTTC; CDR3aa: CASSPITGRGGNEQFF
v_gene: TRBV9; j_gene: TRBJ1-4; d_gene: NA; abundance: few; CDR3nt: TGTGCCAGCAGCGTAGAGGACAGTGATAATGAAAAACTGTTTTTT; CDR3aa: CASSVEDSDNEKLFF
v_gene: TRBV7-2; j_gene: TRBJ2-5; d_gene: NA; abundance: NA; CDR3nt: TGTGCCAGCAGCCCCTGGCACCCGGTACAAGAGACCCAGTACTTC; CDR3aa: CASSPWHPVQETQYF
v_gene: TRBV12-3/TRBV12-4; j_gene: TRBJ1-6; d_gene: NA; abundance: few; CDR3nt: TGTGCCAGCAGTTCGATTCAGCGGAATTCACCCCTCCACTTT; CDR3aa: CASSSIQRNSPLHF
v_gene: TRBV5-1; j_gene: TRBJ1-4; d_gene: NA; abundance: NA; CDR3nt: TGCGCCAGCAGGGGTGACAGATCTAATGAAAAACTGTTTTTT; CDR3aa: CASRGDRSNEKLFF
v_gene: TRBV2; j_gene: TRBJ2-7; d_gene: TRBD2; abundance: NA; CDR3nt: TGTGCCAGCAGTGAGGGGGGGATCTACGAGCAGTACTTC; CDR3aa: CASSEGGIYEQYF
v_gene: TRBV5-1; j_gene: TRBJ2-5; d_gene: TRBD1; abundance: NA; CDR3nt: TGCGCCAGCAGCAAGACAATTACAGGGGTAGGGGAGACCCAGTACTTC; CDR3aa: CASSKTITGVGETQYF
v_gene: TRBV7-3; j_gene: TRBJ1-2; d_gene: TRBD1; abundance: many; CDR3nt: TGTGCCAGCAGCCAAACAGGGGACTATGGCTACACCTTC; CDR3aa: CASSQTGDYGYTF
v_gene: TRBV12-3/TRBV12-4; j_gene: TRBJ2-1; d_gene: NA; abundance: NA; CDR3nt: TGTGCCAGCAGCTCTCCTGGACCCTCCGCAAATGAGCAGTTCTTC; CDR3aa: CASSSPGPSANEQFF
v_gene: TRBV11-1; j_gene: TRBJ2-7; d_gene: NA; abundance: few; CDR3nt: TGTGCCAGCAGCTTAGCACAAATCTACGAGCAGTACTTC; CDR3aa: CASSLAQIYEQYF
v_gene: TRBV14; j_gene: TRBJ1-1; d_gene: NA; abundance: few; CDR3nt: TGTGCCAGCAGCCATGAGGCAGGAGCTGAAGCTTTCTTT; CDR3aa: CASSHEAGAEAFF
v_gene: TRBV11-3; j_gene: TRBJ1-2; d_gene: NA; abundance: few; CDR3nt: TGTGCCAGCAGCTTAGATACCCGAGGCGGCTACACCTTC; CDR3aa: CASSLDTRGGYTF
v_gene: TRBV27; j_gene: TRBJ2-7; d_gene: TRBD1; abundance: NA; CDR3nt: TGTGCCAGCAGTTCCTGGACAGGGATCTACGAGCAGTACTTC; CDR3aa: CASSSWTGIYEQYF
v_gene: TRBV20-1; j_gene: TRBJ2-7; d_gene: NA; abundance: NA; CDR3nt: TGCAGTGCCAGTCGAGGCTTACACAGAGCTTACGAGCAGTACTTC; CDR3aa: CSASRGLHRAYEQYF
v_gene: TRBV6-5; j_gene: TRBJ2-2; d_gene: TRBD1; abundance: NA; CDR3nt: TGTGCCAGCAGTTACCGGACAGGGAGGAACACCGGGGAGCTGTTTTTT; CDR3aa: CASSYRTGRNTGELFF
v_gene: TRBV6-6; j_gene: TRBJ1-1; d_gene: TRBD1; abundance: NA; CDR3nt: TGTGCCAGCAGTAGATTGGACAGGCTGAACACTGAAGCTTTCTTT; CDR3aa: CASSRLDRLNTEAFF
v_gene: TRBV6-5; j_gene: TRBJ2-1; d_gene: TRBD2; abundance: NA; CDR3nt: TGTGCCAGCAGCGGCGGATTGCGGGGGGGGACGGTTGAGCAGTTCTTC; CDR3aa: CASSGGLRGGTVEQFF
v_gene: TRBV20-1; j_gene: TRBJ1-2; d_gene: NA; abundance: few; CDR3nt: TGCAGTGCCTTCTCCGGACTCCGGCACACCTTC; CDR3aa: CSAFSGLRHTF
v_gene: TRBV4-1; j_gene: TRBJ2-3; d_gene: NA; abundance: NA; CDR3nt: TGCGCCAGCAGCCAAGATTCGGCGGACCCCCCTGGTACGCAGTATTTT; CDR3aa: CASSQDSADPPGTQYF
v_gene: TRBV4-2; j_gene: TRBJ1-2; d_gene: TRBD1; abundance: NA; CDR3nt: TGTGCCGGCAGCCACCCCGGACAGGGGGGCTATGGCTACACCTTC; CDR3aa: CAGSHPGQGGYGYTF
v_gene: TRBV7-7; j_gene: TRBJ2-5; d_gene: NA; abundance: NA; CDR3nt: TGTGCTAGCAGACATACTACAGGAGGAGAGACCCAGTACTTC; CDR3aa: CASRHTTGGETQYF